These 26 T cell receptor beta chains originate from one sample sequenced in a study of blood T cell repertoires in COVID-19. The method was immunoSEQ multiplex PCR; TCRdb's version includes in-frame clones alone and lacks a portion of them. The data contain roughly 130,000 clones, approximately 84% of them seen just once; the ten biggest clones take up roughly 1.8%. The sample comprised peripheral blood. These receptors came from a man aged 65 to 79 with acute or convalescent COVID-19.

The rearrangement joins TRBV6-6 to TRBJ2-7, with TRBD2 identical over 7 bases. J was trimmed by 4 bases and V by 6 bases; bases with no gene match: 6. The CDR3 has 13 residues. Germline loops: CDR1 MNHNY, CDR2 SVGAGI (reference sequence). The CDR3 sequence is CASSPAGDYEQYF. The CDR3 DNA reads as TGTGCCAGCAGCCCGGCGGGGGATTACGAGCAGTACTTC.

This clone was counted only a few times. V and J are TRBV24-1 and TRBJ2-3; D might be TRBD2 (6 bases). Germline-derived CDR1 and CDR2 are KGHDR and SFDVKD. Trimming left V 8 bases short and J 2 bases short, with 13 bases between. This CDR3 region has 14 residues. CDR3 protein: CATKASANTDTQYF. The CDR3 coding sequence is TGTGCCACCAAGGCTAGCGCGAACACAGATACGCAGTATTTT.

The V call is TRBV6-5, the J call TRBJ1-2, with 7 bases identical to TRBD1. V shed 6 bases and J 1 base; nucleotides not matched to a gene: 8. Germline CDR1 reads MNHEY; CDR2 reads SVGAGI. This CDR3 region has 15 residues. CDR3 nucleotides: TGTGCCAGCAGCCCCTACAGGGGTCTTAACTATGGCTACACCTTC. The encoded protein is CASSPYRGLNYGYTF.

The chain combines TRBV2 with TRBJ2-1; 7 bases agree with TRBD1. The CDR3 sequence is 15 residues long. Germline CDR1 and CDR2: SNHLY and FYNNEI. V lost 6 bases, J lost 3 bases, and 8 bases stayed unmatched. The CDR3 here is CASRRGLPIYNEQFF. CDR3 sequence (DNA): TGTGCCAGCAGGAGGGGGCTCCCTATCTACAATGAGCAGTTCTTC.

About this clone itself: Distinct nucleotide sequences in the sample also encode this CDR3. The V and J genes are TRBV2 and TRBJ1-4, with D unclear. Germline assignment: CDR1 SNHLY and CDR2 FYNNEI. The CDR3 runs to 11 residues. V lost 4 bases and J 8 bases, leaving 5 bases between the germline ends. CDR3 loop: CASSGEEKLFF. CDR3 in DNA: TGTGCCAGCAGTGGTGAGGAAAAACTGTTTTTT. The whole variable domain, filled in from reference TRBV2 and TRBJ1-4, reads EPEVTQTPSHQVTQMGQEVILRCVPISNHLYFYWYRQILGQKVEFLVSFYNNEISEKSEIFDDQFSVERPDGSNFTLKIRSTKLEDSAMYFCASSGEEKLFFGSGTQLSVL.

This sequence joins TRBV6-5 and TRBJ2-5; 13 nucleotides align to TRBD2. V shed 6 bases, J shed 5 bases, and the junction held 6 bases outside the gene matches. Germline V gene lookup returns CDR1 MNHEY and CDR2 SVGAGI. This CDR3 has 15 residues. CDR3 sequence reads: CASSLLAGGPETQYF. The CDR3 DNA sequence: TGTGCCAGCAGCCTACTAGCGGGGGGGCCGGAGACCCAGTACTTC.

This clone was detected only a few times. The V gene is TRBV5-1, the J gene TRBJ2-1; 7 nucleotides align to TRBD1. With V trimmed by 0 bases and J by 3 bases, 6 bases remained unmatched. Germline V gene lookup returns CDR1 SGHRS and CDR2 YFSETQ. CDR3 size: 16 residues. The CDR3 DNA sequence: TGCGCCAGCAGCTTGGTCCCCCGGGACAGCTACAATGAGCAGTTCTTC. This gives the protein CASSLVPRDSYNEQFF.

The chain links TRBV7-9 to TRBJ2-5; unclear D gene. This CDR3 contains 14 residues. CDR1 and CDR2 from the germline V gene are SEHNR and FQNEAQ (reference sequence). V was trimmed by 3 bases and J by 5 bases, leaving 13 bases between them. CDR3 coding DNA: TGTGCCAGCAGCTTTCCTACCATCGGGGAGACCCAGTACTTC. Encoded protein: CASSFPTIGETQYF.

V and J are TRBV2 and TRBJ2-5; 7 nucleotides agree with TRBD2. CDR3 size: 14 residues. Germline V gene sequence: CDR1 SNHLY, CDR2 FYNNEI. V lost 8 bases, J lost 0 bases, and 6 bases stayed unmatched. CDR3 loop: CASEGRENQETQYF. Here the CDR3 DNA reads TGTGCCAGCGAAGGGCGGGAGAACCAAGAGACCCAGTACTTC.

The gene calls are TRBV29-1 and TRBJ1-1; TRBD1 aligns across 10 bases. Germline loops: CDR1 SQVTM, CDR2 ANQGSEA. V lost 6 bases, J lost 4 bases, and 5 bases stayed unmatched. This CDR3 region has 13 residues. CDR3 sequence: CSVARTGGTEAFF. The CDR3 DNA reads TGCAGCGTCGCGAGGACAGGGGGCACTGAAGCTTTCTTT.

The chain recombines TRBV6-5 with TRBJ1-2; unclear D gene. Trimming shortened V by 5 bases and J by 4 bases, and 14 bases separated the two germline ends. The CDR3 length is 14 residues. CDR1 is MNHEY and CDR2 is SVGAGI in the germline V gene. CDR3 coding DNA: TGTGCCAGCAGTCCCGACAATGATTCCTATGGCTACACCTTC. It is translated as CASSPDNDSYGYTF.

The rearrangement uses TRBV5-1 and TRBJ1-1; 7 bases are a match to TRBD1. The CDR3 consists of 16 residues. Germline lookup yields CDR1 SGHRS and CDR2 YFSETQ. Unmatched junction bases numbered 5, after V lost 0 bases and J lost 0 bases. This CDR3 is CASSLGVGQMNTEAFF. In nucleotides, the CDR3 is TGCGCCAGCAGCTTGGGCGTGGGACAGATGAACACTGAAGCTTTCTTT.

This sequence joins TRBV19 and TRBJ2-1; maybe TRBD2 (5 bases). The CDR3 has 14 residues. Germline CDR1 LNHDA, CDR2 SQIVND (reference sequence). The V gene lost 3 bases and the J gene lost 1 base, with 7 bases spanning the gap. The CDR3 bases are TGTGCCAGTAGTATCCTAGCTTCCTACAATGAGCAGTTCTTC. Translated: CASSILASYNEQFF.

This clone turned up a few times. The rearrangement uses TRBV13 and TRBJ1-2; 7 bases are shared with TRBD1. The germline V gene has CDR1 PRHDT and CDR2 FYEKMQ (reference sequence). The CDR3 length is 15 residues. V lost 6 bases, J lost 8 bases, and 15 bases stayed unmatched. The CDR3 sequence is CASRLSGTASRGYTF. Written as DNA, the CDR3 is TGTGCCAGCAGGCTCTCCGGGACAGCATCGAGGGGCTACACCTTC.

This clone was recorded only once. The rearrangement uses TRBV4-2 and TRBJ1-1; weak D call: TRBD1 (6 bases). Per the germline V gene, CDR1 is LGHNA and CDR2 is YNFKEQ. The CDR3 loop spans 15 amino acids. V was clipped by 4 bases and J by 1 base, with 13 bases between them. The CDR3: CASSRPGTQNTEAFF. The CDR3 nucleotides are TGTGCCAGCAGCCGACCCGGGACACAGAACACTGAAGCTTTCTTT.

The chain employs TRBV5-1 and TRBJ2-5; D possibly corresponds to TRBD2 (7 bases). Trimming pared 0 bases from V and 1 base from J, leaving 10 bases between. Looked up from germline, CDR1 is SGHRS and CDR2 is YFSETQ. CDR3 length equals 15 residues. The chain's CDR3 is CASSLVGGAQETQYF. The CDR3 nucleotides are TGCGCCAGCAGCTTGGTAGGGGGGGCCCAAGAGACCCAGTACTTC.

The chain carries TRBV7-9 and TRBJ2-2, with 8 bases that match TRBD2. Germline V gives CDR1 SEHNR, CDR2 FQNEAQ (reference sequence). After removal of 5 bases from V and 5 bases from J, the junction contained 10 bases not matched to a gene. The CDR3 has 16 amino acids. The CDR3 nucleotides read TGTGCCAGCAGCCCGAGAGCGGGGGCTGGAACCGGGGAGCTGTTTTTT. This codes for CASSPRAGAGTGELFF.

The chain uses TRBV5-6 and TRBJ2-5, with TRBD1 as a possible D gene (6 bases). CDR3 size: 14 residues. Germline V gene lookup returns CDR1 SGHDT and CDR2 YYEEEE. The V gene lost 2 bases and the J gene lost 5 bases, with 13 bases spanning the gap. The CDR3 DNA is TGTGCCAGCAGCTTAAGTATTAGGGGGGAGACCCAGTACTTC. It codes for CASSLSIRGETQYF.

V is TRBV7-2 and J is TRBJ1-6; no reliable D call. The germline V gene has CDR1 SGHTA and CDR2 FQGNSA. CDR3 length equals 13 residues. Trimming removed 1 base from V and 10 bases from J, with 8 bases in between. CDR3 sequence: CASSLESGSPLHF. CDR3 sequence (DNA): TGTGCCAGCAGCTTAGAGTCGGGATCACCCCTCCACTTT.

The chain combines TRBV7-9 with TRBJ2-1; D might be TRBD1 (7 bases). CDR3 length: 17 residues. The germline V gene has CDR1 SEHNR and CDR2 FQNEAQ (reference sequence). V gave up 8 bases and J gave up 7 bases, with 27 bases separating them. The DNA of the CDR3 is TGTGCCAGCCTCACTGCGAGGGGGGCAGGGGGTAGGAATGAGCAGTTCTTC. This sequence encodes CASLTARGAGGRNEQFF.

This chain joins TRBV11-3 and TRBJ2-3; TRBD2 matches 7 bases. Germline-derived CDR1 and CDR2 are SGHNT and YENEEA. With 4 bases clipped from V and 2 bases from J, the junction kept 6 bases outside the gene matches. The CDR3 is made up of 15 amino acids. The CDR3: CASSSGTTPTDTQYF. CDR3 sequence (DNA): TGTGCCAGCAGCTCCGGGACTACGCCCACAGATACGCAGTATTTT.

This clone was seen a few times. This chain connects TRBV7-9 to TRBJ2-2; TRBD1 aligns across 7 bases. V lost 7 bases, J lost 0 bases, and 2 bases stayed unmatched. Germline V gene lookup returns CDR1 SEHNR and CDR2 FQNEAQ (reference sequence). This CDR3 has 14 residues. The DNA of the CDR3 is TGTGCCAGCATCCAGGGGGCGAACACCGGGGAGCTGTTTTTT. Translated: CASIQGANTGELFF. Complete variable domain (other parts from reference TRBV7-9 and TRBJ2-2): DTGVSQNPRHKITKRGQNVTFRCDPISEHNRLYWYRQTLGQGPEFLTYFQNEAQLEKSRLLSDRFSAERPKGSFSTLEIQRTEQGDSAMYLCASIQGANTGELFFGEGSRLTVL.

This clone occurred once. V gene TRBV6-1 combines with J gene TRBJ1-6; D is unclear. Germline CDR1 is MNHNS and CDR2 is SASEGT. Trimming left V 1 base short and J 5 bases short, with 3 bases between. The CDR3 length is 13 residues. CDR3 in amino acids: CASSEGHNSPLHF. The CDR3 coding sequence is TGTGCCAGCAGTGAAGGGCATAATTCACCCCTCCACTTT.

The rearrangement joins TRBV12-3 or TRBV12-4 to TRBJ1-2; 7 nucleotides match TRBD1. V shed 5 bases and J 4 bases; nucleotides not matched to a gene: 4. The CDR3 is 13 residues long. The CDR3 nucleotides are TGTGCCAGCAGTCGGGACAGAAGCTATGGCTACACCTTC. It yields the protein CASSRDRSYGYTF.

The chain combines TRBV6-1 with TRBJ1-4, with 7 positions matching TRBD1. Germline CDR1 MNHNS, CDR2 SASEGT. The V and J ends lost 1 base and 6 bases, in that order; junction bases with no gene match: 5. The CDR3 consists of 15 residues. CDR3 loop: CASSEEVGTDEKLFF. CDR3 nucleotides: TGTGCCAGCAGTGAAGAGGTTGGGACAGATGAAAAACTGTTTTTT.

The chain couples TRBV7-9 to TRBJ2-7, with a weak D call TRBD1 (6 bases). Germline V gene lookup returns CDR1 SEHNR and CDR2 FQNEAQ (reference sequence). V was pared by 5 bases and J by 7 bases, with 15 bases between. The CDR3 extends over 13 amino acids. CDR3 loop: CASSVQGATEQYF. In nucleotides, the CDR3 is TGTGCCAGCAGCGTACAGGGAGCTACGGAGCAGTACTTC.